This TCR beta chain was found in a study of blood T cell repertoires in COVID-19. Study-wide context: Donors in the United States, Italy and Spain gave samples during acute or convalescent COVID-19. From T cells, B-cell-depleted T cells, or PBMCs came the material, which was cDNA or gDNA.

Original processing methods: Quantification of nucleated cells was approximated via reference gene primer amplification. Sequencing was performed with immunoSEQ multiplex PCR; in TCRdb, only in-frame clones are kept and a portion is missing. The V and J calls and the clone size are those of that table, but D and trimming were determined from the DNA. Here the sample spans approximately 67,000 clones, 75% to 95% being singletons. Germline loops: CDR1 MGHRA, CDR2 YSYEKL. Deletions cut 4 bases from V and 0 bases from J, with 9 bases between. The CDR3 loop spans 15 amino acids. The chain couples TRBV4-1 to TRBJ2-2; the D gene is possibly TRBD2 (6 bases). The sequenced material came from peripheral blood. The clonotype comes from a woman aged 55-70 years with active COVID-19. The CDR3 sequence: CASSPGLPNTGELFF. CDR3 sequence (DNA): TGCGCCAGCAGCCCGGGACTTCCGAACACCGGGGAGCTGTTTTTT.